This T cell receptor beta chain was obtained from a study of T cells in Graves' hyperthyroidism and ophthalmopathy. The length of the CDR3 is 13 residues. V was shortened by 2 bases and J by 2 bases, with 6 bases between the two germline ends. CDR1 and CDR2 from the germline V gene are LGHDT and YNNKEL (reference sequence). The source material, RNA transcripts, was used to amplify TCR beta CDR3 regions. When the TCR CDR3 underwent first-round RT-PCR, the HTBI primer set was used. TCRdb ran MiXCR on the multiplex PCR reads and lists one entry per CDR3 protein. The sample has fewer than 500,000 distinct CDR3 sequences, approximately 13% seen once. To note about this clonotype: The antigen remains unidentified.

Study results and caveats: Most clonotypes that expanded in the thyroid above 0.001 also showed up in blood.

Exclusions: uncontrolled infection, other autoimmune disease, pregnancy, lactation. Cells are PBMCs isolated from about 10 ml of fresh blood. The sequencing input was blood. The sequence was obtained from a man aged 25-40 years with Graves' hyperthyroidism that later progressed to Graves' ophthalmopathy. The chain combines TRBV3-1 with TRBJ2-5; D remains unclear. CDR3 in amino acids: CASSQLGQETQYF. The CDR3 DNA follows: TGTGCCAGCAGCCAACTAGGACAAGAGACCCAGTACTTC.